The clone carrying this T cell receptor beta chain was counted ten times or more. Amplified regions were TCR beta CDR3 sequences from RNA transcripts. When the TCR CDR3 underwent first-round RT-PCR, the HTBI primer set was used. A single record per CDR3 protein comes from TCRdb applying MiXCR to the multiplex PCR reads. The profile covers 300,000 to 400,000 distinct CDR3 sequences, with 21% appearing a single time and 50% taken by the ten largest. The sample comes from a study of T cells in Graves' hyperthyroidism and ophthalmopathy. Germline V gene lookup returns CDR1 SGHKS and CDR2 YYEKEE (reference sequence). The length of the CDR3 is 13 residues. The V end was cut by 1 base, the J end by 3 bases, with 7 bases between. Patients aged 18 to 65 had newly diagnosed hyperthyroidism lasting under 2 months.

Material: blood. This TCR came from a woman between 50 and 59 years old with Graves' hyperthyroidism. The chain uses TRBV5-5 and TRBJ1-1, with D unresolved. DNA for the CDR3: TGTGCCAGCAGCTTGCCTTGGGACACTGAAGCTTTCTTT. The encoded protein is CASSLPWDTEAFF.